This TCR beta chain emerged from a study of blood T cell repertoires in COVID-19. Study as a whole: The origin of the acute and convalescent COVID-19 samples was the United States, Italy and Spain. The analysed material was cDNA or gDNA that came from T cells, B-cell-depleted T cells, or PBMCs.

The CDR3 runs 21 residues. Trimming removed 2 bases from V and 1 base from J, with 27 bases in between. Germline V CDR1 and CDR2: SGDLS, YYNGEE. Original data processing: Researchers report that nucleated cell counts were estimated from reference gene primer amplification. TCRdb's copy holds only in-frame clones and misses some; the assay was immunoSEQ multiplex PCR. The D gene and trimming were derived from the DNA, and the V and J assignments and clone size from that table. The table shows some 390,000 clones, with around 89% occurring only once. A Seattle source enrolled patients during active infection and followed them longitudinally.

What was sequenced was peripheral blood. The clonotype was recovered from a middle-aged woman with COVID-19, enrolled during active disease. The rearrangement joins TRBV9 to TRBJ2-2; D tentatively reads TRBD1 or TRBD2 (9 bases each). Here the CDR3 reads CASSVRDRADLAGKNTGELFF. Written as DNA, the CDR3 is TGTGCCAGCAGCGTCCGGGACAGGGCCGATCTAGCGGGGAAGAACACCGGGGAGCTGTTTTTT. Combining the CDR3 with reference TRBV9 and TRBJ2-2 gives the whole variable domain DSGVTQTPKHLITATGQRVTLRCSPRSGDLSVYWYQQSLDQGLQFLIQYYNGEERAKGNILERFSAQQFPDLHSELNLSSLELGDSALYFCASSVRDRADLAGKNTGELFFGEGSRLTVL.